Shown below are 14 T cell receptor beta chains from a single sample sequenced in a study of memory CD4+ T cells and cytomegalovirus serostatus. The assay was immunoSEQ multiplex PCR, and TCRdb's table has in-frame clones only and misses some. The table lists 40,000 to 55,000 clones, around 80% of them singletons. Single viable CD3+CD4+CD8-CD45RO+ cells were sorted as the memory CD4+ T cells. Sequencing was carried out using memory CD4+ T cells from blood. Receptors were obtained from an adult in good health and CMV-seronegative.

On this clone itself: Other nucleotide sequences from this sample produce the same CDR3. J is TRBJ1-1 and V is TRBV6-5; D remains unclear. Trimming cost V 0 bases and J 2 bases, with 7 bases left between them. The CDR3 contains 14 residues. CDR1 and CDR2 (germline): MNHEY, SVGAGI. The chain's CDR3 is CASSYSGRNTEAFF. CDR3 bases: TGTGCCAGCAGTTACTCGGGCAGAAACACTGAAGCTTTCTTT.

This chain uses TRBV5-1 with TRBJ2-7; tentative D call: TRBD2 (7 bases). V dropped 4 bases and J dropped 6 bases, with 14 bases sitting between them. The CDR3 runs to 13 residues. Germline V CDR1 and CDR2: SGHRS, YFSETQ. The CDR3 loop reads CASSPGGGGEQYF. In nucleotides, the CDR3 is TGCGCCAGCAGCCCCGGAGGGGGGGGCGAGCAGTACTTC.

This chain links TRBV7-8 with TRBJ2-5; tentatively, D is TRBD2 (6 bases). The CDR3 has 17 amino acids. Germline V CDR1 and CDR2: SGHVS, FQNEAQ. V was pared by 7 bases and J by 1 base, with 22 bases between. CDR3 region: CASTPLFGGLAQETQYF. The DNA for the CDR3 is TGTGCCAGCACCCCGCTGTTTGGAGGGCTGGCCCAAGAGACCCAGTACTTC.

The rearrangement links TRBV7-9 to TRBJ2-3; 9 bases are shared with TRBD2. The junction had 9 bases not matched to a gene; V was cut back by 3 bases and J by 5 bases. Per the germline V gene, CDR1 is SEHNR and CDR2 is FQNEAQ (reference sequence). The CDR3 totals 16 residues. This chain's CDR3 is CASSFTSSGAGDTQYF. The CDR3 DNA reads TGTGCCAGCAGCTTTACGTCTAGCGGGGCGGGAGATACGCAGTATTTT.

This chain uses TRBV30 with TRBJ2-4; 7 nucleotides align to TRBD2. J gave up 1 base and V 8 bases, and 5 bases lay outside the gene matches. CDR1 is GTSNPN and CDR2 is SVGIG in the germline V gene (reference sequence). The CDR3 covers 13 residues. The CDR3 coding sequence is TGTGCCGGGGAGGGCGAGGCCAAAAACATTCAGTACTTC. This translates into CAGEGEAKNIQYF. The variable domain in full, with the rest retrieved from reference TRBV30 and TRBJ2-4, is SQTIHQWPATLVQPVGSPLSLECTVEGTSNPNLYWYRQAAGRGLQLLFYSVGIGQISSEVPQNLSASRPQDRQFILSSKKLLLSDSGFYLCAGEGEAKNIQYFGAGTRLSVL.

The sample holds a few counts of this clone. The V gene is TRBV13, the J gene TRBJ1-1; D unresolved. Germline lookup yields CDR1 PRHDT and CDR2 FYEKMQ (reference sequence). The germline V and J ends were trimmed by 1 base and 4 bases, with 10 bases remaining between them. The CDR3 is made up of 14 amino acids. CDR3 sequence reads: CASSLEAGTTEAFF. For the CDR3, the DNA is TGTGCCAGCAGCTTAGAGGCAGGCACCACTGAAGCTTTCTTT.

The rearrangement links TRBV6-1 to TRBJ2-1; 11 bases agree with TRBD1. Trimming cost V 1 base and J 6 bases; bases outside gene matches: 5. Germline V CDR1 and CDR2: MNHNS, SASEGT. There are 16 residues in the CDR3. The CDR3 sequence is CASSEGMGQGVNEQFF. The CDR3 DNA follows: TGTGCCAGCAGTGAAGGGATGGGACAGGGGGTCAATGAGCAGTTCTTC.

The chain is built from TRBV5-8 and TRBJ1-2; unclear D gene. The germline V gene has CDR1 SGHTS and CDR2 YDEGEE. The V end lost 0 bases, the J end lost 2 bases, and 8 bases lay between the germline ends. CDR3 length equals 14 residues. CDR3 nucleotides: TGTGCCAGCAGCTTGGGGCAGCTGAACTATGGCTACACCTTC. Amino acid sequence: CASSLGQLNYGYTF. Full variable domain (outside the CDR3, taken from reference TRBV5-8 and TRBJ1-2): EAGVTQSPTHLIKTRGQQATLRCSPISGHTSVYWYQQALGLGLQFLLWYDEGEERNRGNFPPRFSGRQFPNYSSELNVNALELEDSALYLCASSLGQLNYGYTFGSGTRLTVV.

This clone has just one count. V usage is TRBV5-8 and J usage is TRBJ2-7; D may be TRBD1 (5 bases). This CDR3 contains 14 residues. Deletions cut 1 base from V and 2 bases from J, with 10 bases between. In germline, CDR1 is SGHTS, CDR2 YDEGEE. The CDR3 DNA is TGTGCCAGCAGCTTGTATCAGGGTACCTACGAGCAGTACTTC. This translates into CASSLYQGTYEQYF.

The genes are TRBV12-5 and TRBJ1-2; TRBD1 agrees at 9 bases. The CDR3 is 15 amino acids. Germline CDR1 LGHNT, CDR2 FRNRAP. With V trimmed by 1 base and J by 2 bases, 2 bases remained unmatched. CDR3 sequence: CASGLGTGANYGYTF. CDR3 nucleotides: TGTGCTAGTGGTTTGGGGACAGGGGCCAACTATGGCTACACCTTC.

The chain has TRBV19 and TRBJ2-5; 10 bases map to TRBD2. V shed 3 bases and J 4 bases; nucleotides not matched to a gene: 8. The CDR3 spans 16 residues. Germline V gene data show CDR1 as LNHDA and CDR2 as SQIVND (reference sequence). CDR3 coding DNA: TGTGCCAGTAGTATCAGCCCCACTAGCGGGGCAGAGACCCAGTACTTC. It yields the protein CASSISPTSGAETQYF.

This chain joins TRBV11-1 and TRBJ2-7, with 9 bases identical to TRBD2. The CDR3 has 14 residues. The trim removed 3 bases at V and 2 bases at J, leaving 2 bases unmatched. The germline gives CDR1 SGHAT, CDR2 FQDESV (reference sequence). CDR3 sequence reads: CASSFSGGPYEQYF. The CDR3 DNA reads as TGTGCCAGCAGCTTCAGCGGGGGGCCCTACGAGCAGTACTTC.

The rearrangement uses TRBV5-4 and TRBJ2-7; a possible D gene is TRBD2 (6 bases). Trimming stripped 4 bases from V and 6 bases from J, with 11 bases between. Germline-derived CDR1 and CDR2 are SGHNT and YYREEE (reference sequence). The CDR3 has 12 amino acids. The DNA for the CDR3 is TGTGCCAGCAGCCTCCCCGGGGGCGAGCAGTACTTC. Protein sequence: CASSLPGGEQYF.

This clone has a handful of counts. This sequence joins TRBV5-1 and TRBJ1-2; TRBD1 matches 10 bases. V was pared by 4 bases and J by 6 bases, with 9 bases of the junction left unmatched. The CDR3 extends over 15 amino acids. CDR1 and CDR2 from the germline V gene are SGHRS and YFSETQ. CDR3 bases: TGCGCCAGCAGCCTCCGGACAGGGGGGAAGAATGGCTACACCTTC. Amino acid sequence: CASSLRTGGKNGYTF.